One and the same sample provided the 4 T cell receptor beta chains below, sequenced in a study of control samples from healthy donors and cancer patients (dated by TCRdb to 2019 to 2021). Receptors were amplified or captured by the immunoSEQ multiplex PCR assay. The table was pulled from immuneACCESS by TCRdb, which kept in-frame rearrangements only. Such tables lose some clones; where checked, under half of the loss comes from unresolved V genes, and the rest has no known cause. The sample contains about 57,000 clones, less than 95% of them found a single time. The ten top clones hold about 0.93% of the sample. Sequenced material: PBMCs. The receptors stem from a young man with colorectal cancer.

The chain recombines TRBV5-6 with TRBJ2-2; 8 nucleotides line up with TRBD1. The CDR3 length is 15 residues. CDR1 and CDR2 (germline): SGHDT, YYEEEE. Trimming at V came to 1 base and at J to 4 bases, leaving 3 bases not matched to a gene. CDR3 DNA: TGTGCCAGCAGCTTGCGGGACAGGACCACCGGGGAGCTGTTTTTT. This translates into CASSLRDRTTGELFF.

The chain carries TRBV11-2 and TRBJ2-3; 9 nucleotides agree with TRBD1. The CDR3 is 17 amino acids. Losses at the gene ends were 5 bases for V and 3 bases for J; bases not matched to a gene: 12. Germline V gene sequence: CDR1 SGHAT, CDR2 FQNNGV. CDR3 in DNA: TGTGCCAGCAGCCATTTGGTGGGACAGGGCTTGACAGATACGCAGTATTTT. This gives the protein CASSHLVGQGLTDTQYF.

The gene calls are TRBV5-6 and TRBJ2-2; D possibly corresponds to TRBD2 (5 bases). The CDR3 is 14 residues long. Trimming left V 3 bases short and J 3 bases short, with 9 bases between. The germline V gene encodes CDR1 SGHDT and CDR2 YYEEEE. CDR3 sequence: CASSWRVDTGELFF. CDR3 coding DNA: TGTGCCAGCAGCTGGCGGGTAGACACCGGGGAGCTGTTTTTT.

The chain combines TRBV21-1 with TRBJ1-2. TRBV21-1 is flagged as a pseudogene. The CDR3 runs to 15 residues. In nucleotides, the CDR3 is TGTGCCAGCACCTCAAAGGGACGGATCAACTATGGCTACACCTTC. Residues: CASTSKGRINYGYTF.